This T cell receptor beta chain stems from a study of T cell responses to AZD1222 COVID-19 vaccine. Sequenced by immunoSEQ multiplex PCR; TCRdb stores in-frame clones only, minus some. The sample lists fewer than 35,000 clones, roughly nine tenths seen once, with 45% to 50% in the top ten. As to this clone: Antigen specificity is unknown.

General study findings and limits: As reported, nearly half of all spike-specific TCRs target variant regions that are unmutated. Donors, mostly white British, included more females; clonal diversity was possibly underestimated. Repertoire sampling happened only post peak T cell response. Baseline serology detected seropositivity in only a handful of AZD1222 recipients.

Sequencing was performed on peripheral blood, taken on day 0 of AZD1222 vaccination. The TCR comes from an adult in good health.

The chain's CDR3 is CASSLGARHTGELFF. CDR3 DNA: TGCGCCAGCAGCTTGGGAGCAAGGCACACCGGGGAGCTGTTTTTT. The J gene is TRBJ2-2, the V gene TRBV5-1; D ambiguous. CDR3 length equals 15 residues. V lost 0 bases to trimming and J lost 3 bases, with 9 bases between them. The germline V gene has CDR1 SGHRS and CDR2 YFSETQ.